The 28 T cell receptor beta chains presented below share a single source sample, sequenced in a study of shared clonotypes between healthy human individuals. This table comes from immunoSEQ multiplex PCR, and its TCRdb copy is limited to in-frame clones, with some not included. The sample consists of about 480,000 clones, roughly 78% of them appearing once. The sequenced sample was PBMCs. The receptors here all came from a woman in her thirties or forties in good health. Some clones in this sample may be carry-over from other donors' samples.

The V call is TRBV18, the J call TRBJ2-5; D gene ambiguous. The CDR3 loop spans 13 amino acids. Trimming pared 1 base from V and 0 bases from J, leaving 3 bases between. Germline V CDR1 and CDR2: KGHSH, LQKENI. CDR3 protein: CASSPRYQETQYF. CDR3 nucleotides: TGTGCCAGCTCACCACGGTACCAAGAGACCCAGTACTTC.

CDR3 DNA: TGTGCCAGCAGGGCGGGGATCATCCCCTACGAGCAGTACTTC. Encoded protein: CASRAGIIPYEQYF. V gene TRBV6-1 combines with J gene TRBJ2-7, with D possibly being TRBD2 (6 bases). The CDR3 runs 14 residues. Germline-derived CDR1 and CDR2 are MNHNS and SASEGT. Trimming pared 6 bases from V and 2 bases from J, leaving 14 bases between.

In this sample, this clone turned up a few times. A junction end diverges from the germline sequence, so it may reflect a read error. The V call is TRBV13, the J call TRBJ1-2, with 8 nucleotides matching TRBD1. CDR1 PRHDT and CDR2 FYEKMQ come from the germline V gene (reference sequence). The CDR3 sequence is 14 residues long. The CDR3 region is CASSLGQGGYGYTF. The CDR3, as DNA: TGTGCCAGCAGCCTAGGACAGGGAGGTTATGGCTACACCTTC.

Only a few counts were recorded for this clone. The chain couples TRBV4-2 to TRBJ2-3; D unresolved. The CDR3 totals 15 residues. CDR1 LGHNA and CDR2 YNFKEQ come from the germline V gene. V shed 1 base and J shed 4 bases, with 12 bases lying between them. The DNA of the CDR3 is TGTGCCAGCAGCCAAGGTCTAGTTGGAGCAGATACGCAGTATTTT. Translated, it gives CASSQGLVGADTQYF.

Details on this clone: A far bigger clonotype differs at one base, so this is likely a read error. Other nucleotide sequences from this sample produce the same CDR3. This chain connects TRBV5-6 to TRBJ2-7; D perhaps matches TRBD1 (6 bases). Germline values: CDR1 SGHDT, CDR2 YYEEEE. CDR3 length equals 14 residues. CDR3 region: CASSYQQGPYEQYF. The CDR3 region has the DNA TGTGCTAGCAGCTATCAGCAGGGGCCCTACGAGCAGTACTTC.

The rearrangement uses TRBV14 and TRBJ2-7; D is possibly TRBD2 (5 bases). The CDR3 consists of 14 residues. Trimming took off 4 bases at V and 7 bases at J, with 17 bases between the two ends. Germline V gene sequence: CDR1 SGHDN, CDR2 FVKESK. CDR3 protein: CASSLRWASWEQYF. Here the CDR3 DNA reads TGTGCCAGCAGCCTGCGGTGGGCTAGCTGGGAGCAGTACTTC.

V is TRBV19 and J is TRBJ2-2; the D call may be TRBD1 or TRBD2 (7 bases each). The length of the CDR3 is 17 residues. The V and J ends lost 3 bases and 5 bases respectively, with 19 bases between them. Looked up from germline, CDR1 is LNHDA and CDR2 is SQIVND (reference sequence). As DNA, the CDR3 is TGTGCCAGTAGTATGGGGAGACAGGGACTACTTACCGGGGAGCTGTTTTTT. It codes for CASSMGRQGLLTGELFF.

V usage is TRBV28 and J usage is TRBJ1-5, with 9 positions matching TRBD1. The J segment lost 7 bases and the V segment lost 8 bases, leaving 9 bases of the junction unmatched. Per the germline V gene, CDR1 is MDHEN and CDR2 is SYDVKM. The CDR3 is 14 residues long. The CDR3 DNA sequence: TGTGCCAGCGGGGTTCCGGGACAGGGACAGCCCCAGCATTTT. Protein sequence: CASGVPGQGQPQHF. The full variable domain, in which reference TRBV28 and TRBJ1-5 provide the parts outside the CDR3, is DVKVTQSSRYLVKRTGEKVFLECVQDMDHENMFWYRQDPGLGLRLIYFSYDVKMKEKGDIPEGYSVSREKKERFSLILESASTNQTSMYLCASGVPGQGQPQHFGDGTRLSIL.

The rearrangement joins TRBV5-1 to TRBJ1-1; tentatively, D is TRBD1 (5 bases). V gave up 4 bases and J gave up 4 bases, with 14 bases separating them. The CDR3 runs to 14 residues. The germline V gene has CDR1 SGHRS and CDR2 YFSETQ. The CDR3 DNA follows: TGCGCCAGCAGCCGCGACTCCGGGGGCACTGAAGCTTTCTTT. It is translated as CASSRDSGGTEAFF.

This rearrangement joins TRBV7-2 to TRBJ2-1; TRBD2 agrees at 9 bases. The CDR3 totals 17 residues. V shed 0 bases, J shed 4 bases, and the junction held 7 bases outside the gene matches. Per germline, CDR1 SGHTA and CDR2 FQGNSA. The CDR3 protein is CASSLARGREGYNEQFF. DNA of the CDR3: TGTGCCAGCAGCTTAGCGCGAGGGCGGGAGGGATACAATGAGCAGTTCTTC.

The gene calls are TRBV7-2 and TRBJ1-1; 8 bases are a match to TRBD1. J gave up 0 bases and V 1 base, and 10 bases lay outside the gene matches. The germline gives CDR1 SGHTA, CDR2 FQGNSA. The CDR3 loop spans 18 amino acids. DNA for the CDR3: TGTGCCAGCAGCTTAGTGTCTTTGGCAGGGGGCCTGAACACTGAAGCTTTCTTT. Translation: CASSLVSLAGGLNTEAFF.

The V call is TRBV5-8, the J call TRBJ1-4; the D is unclear. V lost 1 base to trimming and J lost 5 bases, with 15 bases between them. The CDR3 has 16 amino acids. Germline V lookup: CDR1 SGHTS, CDR2 YDEGEE. The CDR3 sequence: CASSLPGGLGNEKLFF. CDR3 coding DNA: TGTGCCAGCAGCTTGCCCGGTGGGCTCGGCAATGAAAAACTGTTTTTT.

This clone was seen many times. This chain joins TRBV6-1 and TRBJ2-7; 8 positions match TRBD2. The CDR3 is made up of 15 amino acids. The ends lost 4 bases at V and 4 bases at J; junction bases unmatched: 9. The germline CDR1 and CDR2 sequences are MNHNS and SASEGT. In DNA, the CDR3 is TGTGCCAGCAGTGCAGACGCCGGGGGGGTGTACGAGCAGTACTTC. It encodes CASSADAGGVYEQYF.

This chain joins TRBV9 and TRBJ2-7, with a weak D call TRBD2 (6 bases). CDR1 is SGDLS, CDR2 YYNGEE, per germline. This CDR3 has 14 residues. V was cut by 0 bases and J by 4 bases, with 11 bases left in between. CDR3 sequence reads: CASSVESSGYEQYF. In DNA form, the CDR3 reads TGTGCCAGCAGCGTAGAGAGTAGCGGATACGAGCAGTACTTC. The whole variable domain, remainder taken from reference TRBV9 and TRBJ2-7, is DSGVTQTPKHLITATGQRVTLRCSPRSGDLSVYWYQQSLDQGLQFLIQYYNGEERAKGNILERFSAQQFPDLHSELNLSSLELGDSALYFCASSVESSGYEQYFGPGTRLTVT.

V and J are TRBV5-1 and TRBJ2-3; TRBD2 agrees at 7 bases. The germline CDR1 and CDR2 sequences are SGHRS and YFSETQ. The CDR3 is made up of 16 amino acids. V lost 3 bases and J lost 0; bases outside the gene matches: 7. CDR3 coding DNA: TGCGCCAGCAGCTCCGGTCGGGAGGCTAGCACAGATACGCAGTATTTT. This gives the protein CASSSGREASTDTQYF.

This chain uses TRBV30 with TRBJ1-6; the D is unclear. The CDR3 length is 15 residues. The V and J ends lost 0 bases and 0 bases respectively, with 6 bases between them. In germline, CDR1 is GTSNPN, CDR2 SVGIG (reference sequence). CDR3 sequence: CAWSVMDSYNSPLHF. The DNA of the CDR3 is TGTGCCTGGAGTGTAATGGACTCCTATAATTCACCCCTCCACTTT.

The rearrangement links TRBV7-8 to TRBJ2-3; 7 bases fit TRBD1. Germline lookup yields CDR1 SGHVS and CDR2 FQNEAQ. The CDR3 spans 16 residues. The V segment lost 11 bases and the J segment 2 bases; nucleotides outside the gene matches: 16. Written as DNA, the CDR3 is TGTGCCTGCCGCAGGGGCCCGACAGGGAACACAGATACGCAGTATTTT. Amino acids: CACRRGPTGNTDTQYF.

J is TRBJ2-7 and V is TRBV11-2, with D possibly matching TRBD1 (7 bases). Germline V gene lookup returns CDR1 SGHAT and CDR2 FQNNGV. Trimming cost V 1 base and J 8 bases, with 12 bases left between them. This CDR3 region has 13 residues. CDR3 region: CASSLVPGGQQYF. The CDR3 nucleotides read TGTGCCAGCAGCTTAGTCCCAGGGGGGCAGCAGTACTTC.

This clone was picked up one time. The CDR3 here is CASRRAGLNYGYTF. The CDR3, as DNA: TGTGCCAGCAGGCGCGCAGGGTTAAACTATGGCTACACCTTC. This chain uses TRBV27 with TRBJ1-2; D may be TRBD1 (5 bases). Looked up from germline, CDR1 is MNHEY and CDR2 is SMNVEV (reference sequence). This CDR3 is built from 14 residues. With 6 bases removed from V and 2 bases from J, the gap between germline ends came to 13 bases.

This sequence joins TRBV5-6 and TRBJ2-3; D remains ambiguous. Trimming stripped 4 bases from V and 0 bases from J, with 12 bases between. The CDR3 is 15 amino acids. From germline, CDR1 is SGHDT and CDR2 YYEEEE. Written as DNA, the CDR3 is TGTGCCAGCAGCCCGTCGGACCACAGCACAGATACGCAGTATTTT. It translates to CASSPSDHSTDTQYF. The full variable domain, with the rest looked up from reference TRBV5-6 and TRBJ2-3, is DAGVTQSPTHLIKTRGQQVTLRCSPKSGHDTVSWYQQALGQGPQFIFQYYEEEERQRGNFPDRFSGHQFPNYSSELNVNALLLGDSALYLCASSPSDHSTDTQYFGPGTRLTVL.

This clone occurred once. The V and J genes are TRBV11-2 and TRBJ2-2, with a possible D match to TRBD2 (6 bases). Germline V gene lookup returns CDR1 SGHAT and CDR2 FQNNGV. The V end was cut by 4 bases, the J end by 5 bases, with 14 bases between. The CDR3 is 15 amino acids. DNA of the CDR3: TGTGCCAGCAGCTCCACTAGGGGACTTACCGGGGAGCTGTTTTTT. Protein product: CASSSTRGLTGELFF.

The gene calls are TRBV5-4 and TRBJ2-3; the match to TRBD2 covers 7 bases. V gave up 6 bases and J gave up 0 bases; unmatched junction bases: 10. The length of the CDR3 is 16 residues. The V gene's germline CDR1 is SGHNT and CDR2 YYREEE (reference sequence). In DNA form, the CDR3 reads TGTGCCAGCAACGCAGGCGGGAGAGGGAGCACAGATACGCAGTATTTT. Amino acid sequence: CASNAGGRGSTDTQYF.

In its sample, this clone was seen a few times. This chain links TRBV21-1 with TRBJ2-1; the listed D gene, TRBD2, was not tested against the DNA. TRBV21-1 is tagged as a pseudogene. The CDR3 is 22 residues long. The CDR3 spells CASSLKHEGEGTSGRWYNEQFF. CDR3 DNA: TGTGCCAGCAGCCTCAAACATGAGGGGGAGGGGACTAGCGGGAGATGGTACAATGAGCAGTTCTTC.

This clone was observed a single time. This chain joins TRBV7-6 and TRBJ2-2; 8 positions match TRBD1. Germline assignment: CDR1 SGHVS and CDR2 FNYEAQ. This CDR3 is built from 13 residues. V shed 5 bases and J 8 bases; nucleotides not matched to a gene: 4. The chain's CDR3 is CASSERTGGELFF. DNA of the CDR3: TGTGCCAGCAGCGAAAGGACAGGGGGGGAGCTGTTTTTT.

The chain uses TRBV7-8 and TRBJ2-7; D is perhaps TRBD1 (5 bases). The CDR3 length is 19 residues. Per the germline V gene, CDR1 is SGHVS and CDR2 is FQNEAQ. V gave up 0 bases and J gave up 2 bases, with 23 bases separating them. CDR3 DNA: TGTGCCAGCAGCTTAGCGGGATGGGGCTGGATAAAGAAAACCTACGAGCAGTACTTC. Translating gives CASSLAGWGWIKKTYEQYF.

The V call is TRBV5-4, the J call TRBJ1-3, with D unclear. V dropped 5 bases and J dropped 0 bases, with 6 bases sitting between them. The CDR3 runs 13 residues. Germline V gene lookup returns CDR1 SGHNT and CDR2 YYREEE (reference sequence). CDR3 nucleotide sequence: TGTGCCAGCAGGCTCAGCTCTGGAAACACCATATATTTT. Amino acid sequence: CASRLSSGNTIYF.

The J gene is TRBJ2-5, the V gene TRBV7-9, with TRBD1 matching 8 bases. CDR3 length: 14 residues. V trimming: 5 bases; J trimming: 5 bases; junction bases outside the gene matches: 7. Germline loops: CDR1 SEHNR, CDR2 FQNEAQ (reference sequence). CDR3 sequence reads: CASSRTGQEETQYF. The CDR3 coding sequence is TGTGCCAGCAGCCGGACAGGGCAGGAGGAGACCCAGTACTTC.

This chain uses TRBV7-3 with TRBJ1-5, with D hard to call. CDR3 length equals 14 residues. V was pared by 0 bases and J by 7 bases, with 10 bases between. From germline, CDR1 is SGHTA and CDR2 FQGTGA. The CDR3 loop is CASSLTGGNQPQHF. CDR3 sequence (DNA): TGTGCCAGCAGCTTAACTGGCGGGAACCAGCCCCAGCATTTT.